Shown below are 4 T cell receptor beta chains from a single sample sequenced in a study of neoadjuvant anti-PD-1 for oral cavity cancer. Time point indicated: after neoadjuvant nivolumab, at surgical resection. Clones were sequenced by immunoSEQ multiplex PCR, and TCRdb holds only the in-frame ones, with some missing. Of around 68,000 clones in the sample, 85% to 90% are singletons; the top ten hold approximately 2.6%. Sample: PBMCs, taken after nivolumab (anti-PD-1) treatment. The receptors here all came from a person aged 35-79 years with oral cavity squamous cell carcinoma.

The chain joins TRBV11-2 to TRBJ2-7, with TRBD2 identical over 7 bases. J was trimmed by 0 bases and V by 5 bases; bases with no gene match: 4. Germline assignment: CDR1 SGHAT and CDR2 FQNNGV. This CDR3 has 14 amino acids. The CDR3 region is CASSPGLPSYEQYF. As DNA, the CDR3 is TGTGCCAGCAGCCCGGGACTACCCTCCTACGAGCAGTACTTC.

The J gene is TRBJ2-1, the V gene TRBV2; a weak D match, TRBD1 (6 bases). The CDR3 runs 14 residues. In germline, CDR1 is SNHLY, CDR2 FYNNEI. Trimming took off 8 bases at V and 8 bases at J, with 19 bases between the two ends. DNA for the CDR3: TGTGCCAGCCACCCTGGGGCAGGGGAGTATGAGCAGTTCTTC. It translates to CASHPGAGEYEQFF. Looking up the rest from reference TRBV2 and TRBJ2-1 gives the full variable domain: EPEVTQTPSHQVTQMGQEVILRCVPISNHLYFYWYRQILGQKVEFLVSFYNNEISEKSEIFDDQFSVERPDGSNFTLKIRSTKLEDSAMYFCASHPGAGEYEQFFGPGTRLTVL.

The chain joins TRBV20-1 to TRBJ1-1; D unclear. CDR1 DFQATT and CDR2 SNEGSKA come from the germline V gene (reference sequence). This CDR3 is built from 10 residues. Trimming shortened V by 2 bases and J by 7 bases, and 5 bases separated the two germline ends. The CDR3 DNA is TGCAGTGCTAGATGGGGTGAAGCTTTCTTT. As protein: CSARWGEAFF.

The chain recombines TRBV19 with TRBJ1-2; tentative D call: TRBD1 (5 bases). Germline CDR1 LNHDA, CDR2 SQIVND (reference sequence). The length of the CDR3 is 16 residues. V was shortened by 4 bases and J by 0 bases, with 15 bases between the two germline ends. CDR3 bases: TGTGCCAGTAGTAGCTATACGGGGCTAACTAACTATGGCTACACCTTC. Translation gives CASSSYTGLTNYGYTF.